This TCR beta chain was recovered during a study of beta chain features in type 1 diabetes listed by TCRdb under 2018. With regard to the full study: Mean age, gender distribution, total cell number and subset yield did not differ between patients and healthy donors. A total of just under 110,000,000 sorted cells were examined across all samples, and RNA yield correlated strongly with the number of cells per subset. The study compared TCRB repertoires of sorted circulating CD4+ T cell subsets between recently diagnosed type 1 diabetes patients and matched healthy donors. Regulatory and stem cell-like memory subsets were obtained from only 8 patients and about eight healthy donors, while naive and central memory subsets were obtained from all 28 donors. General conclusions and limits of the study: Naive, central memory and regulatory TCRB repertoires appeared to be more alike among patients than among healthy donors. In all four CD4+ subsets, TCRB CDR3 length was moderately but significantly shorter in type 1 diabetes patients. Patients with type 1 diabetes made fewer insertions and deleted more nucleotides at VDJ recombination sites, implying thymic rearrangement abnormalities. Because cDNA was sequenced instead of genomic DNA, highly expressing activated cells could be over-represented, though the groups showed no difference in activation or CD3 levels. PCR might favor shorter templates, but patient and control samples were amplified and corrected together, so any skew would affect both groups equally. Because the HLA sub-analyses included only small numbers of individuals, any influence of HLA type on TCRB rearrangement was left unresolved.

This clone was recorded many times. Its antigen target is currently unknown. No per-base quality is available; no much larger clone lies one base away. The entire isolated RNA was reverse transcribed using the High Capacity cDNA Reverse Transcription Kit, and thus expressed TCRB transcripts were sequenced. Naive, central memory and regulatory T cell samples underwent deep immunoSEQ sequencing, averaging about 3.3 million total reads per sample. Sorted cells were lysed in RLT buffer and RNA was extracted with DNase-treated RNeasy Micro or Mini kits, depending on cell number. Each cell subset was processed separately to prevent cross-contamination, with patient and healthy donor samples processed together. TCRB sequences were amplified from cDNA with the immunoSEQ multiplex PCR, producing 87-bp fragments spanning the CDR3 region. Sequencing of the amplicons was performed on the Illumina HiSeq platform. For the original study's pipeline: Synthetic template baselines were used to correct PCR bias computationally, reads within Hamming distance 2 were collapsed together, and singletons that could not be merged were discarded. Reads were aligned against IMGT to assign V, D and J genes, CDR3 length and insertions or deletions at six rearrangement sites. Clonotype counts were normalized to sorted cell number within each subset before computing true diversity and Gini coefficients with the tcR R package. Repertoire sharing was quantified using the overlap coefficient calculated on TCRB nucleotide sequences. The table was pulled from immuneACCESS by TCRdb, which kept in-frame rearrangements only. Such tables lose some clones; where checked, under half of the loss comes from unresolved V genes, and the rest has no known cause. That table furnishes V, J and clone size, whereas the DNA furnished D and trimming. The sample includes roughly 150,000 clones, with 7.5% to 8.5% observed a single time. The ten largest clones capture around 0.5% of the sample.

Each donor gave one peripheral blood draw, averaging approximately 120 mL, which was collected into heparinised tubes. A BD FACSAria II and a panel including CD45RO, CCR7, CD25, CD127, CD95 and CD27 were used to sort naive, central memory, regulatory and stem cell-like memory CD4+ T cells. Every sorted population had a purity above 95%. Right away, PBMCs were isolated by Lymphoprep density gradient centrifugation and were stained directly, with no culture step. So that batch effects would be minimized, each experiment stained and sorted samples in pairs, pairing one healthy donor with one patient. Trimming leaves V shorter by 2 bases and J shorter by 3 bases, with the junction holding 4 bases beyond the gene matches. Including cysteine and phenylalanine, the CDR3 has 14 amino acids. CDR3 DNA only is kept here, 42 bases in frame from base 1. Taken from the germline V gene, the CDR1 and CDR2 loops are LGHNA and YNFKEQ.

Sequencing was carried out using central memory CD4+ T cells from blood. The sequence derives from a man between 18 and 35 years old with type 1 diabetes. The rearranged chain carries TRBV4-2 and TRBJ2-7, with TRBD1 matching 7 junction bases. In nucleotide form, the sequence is TGTGCCAGCAGCCAACGGACAGGTAGCTACGAGCAGTACTTC. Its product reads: CASSQRTGSYEQYF.